The clone carrying this TCR beta chain occurred many times. Its antigen is currently unknown. The sample originates from a study of glioma-infiltrating T cells. Study observations and caveats: Only very few CDR3 sequences appeared in both tissue and blood. Above-expected tissue-blood divergence occurred in all gliomas, most in low-grade ones.

Germline trimming cut 10 bases from V and 8 bases from J; bases unmatched to any gene: 13. This CDR3 spans 15 amino acids. CDR1 is SGHTA and CDR2 is FQGNSA in the germline V gene. TCR alpha and beta CDR3 regions were amplified from RNA using iRepertoire nested multiplex PCR. Tissue mRNA or PBMC total RNA, roughly 100-400 ng, went into one-step reverse transcription and amplification. TCRdb fed the multiplex PCR reads into MiXCR, producing one record per CDR3 protein. The table includes approximately 110,000 distinct CDR3 sequences, approximately 25% detected once. Sequenced material: glioma tissue, nonneoplastic brain tissue, or PBMCs (not recorded which). The clonotype was recovered from a human donor with low-grade glioma or glioblastoma, undergoing nonglioma brain surgery, or in good health (not recorded which). The chain is built from TRBV7-2 and TRBJ2-2; TRBD2 aligns across 10 bases. CDR3 sequence (DNA): TGTGCCACTCTATCTAGCGGGAGTGTATCAGGGGAGCTGTTTTTT. Its protein is CATLSSGSVSGELFF.